One and the same sample provided the 20 T cell receptor beta chains below, sequenced in a study of T cell responses to AZD1222 COVID-19 vaccine. Here immunoSEQ multiplex PCR was the method, and the copy in TCRdb shows in-frame clones only, minus some. In the table there are about 86,000 clones, approximately 86% of which are singletons. The material was peripheral blood, obtained on day 0 of AZD1222 vaccination. All receptors derive from an adult in good health.

The chain couples TRBV19 to TRBJ2-7, with 12 bases aligning to TRBD1. From germline, CDR1 is LNHDA and CDR2 SQIVND (reference sequence). This CDR3 is 15 amino acids long. The junction had 11 bases not matched to a gene; V was cut back by 9 bases and J by 5 bases. CDR3 in DNA: TGTGCCAGCGGTTGGACCGGGACAGGGGGCAACGAGCAGTACTTC. Protein: CASGWTGTGGNEQYF.

The chain links TRBV6-6 to TRBJ1-6, with 7 bases matching TRBD1. The CDR3 extends over 15 amino acids. J gave up 10 bases and V 4 bases, and 10 bases lay outside the gene matches. The germline V gene encodes CDR1 MNHNY and CDR2 SVGAGI (reference sequence). The CDR3 loop reads CASSFPQTGHSPLHF. The DNA for the CDR3 is TGTGCCAGCAGTTTCCCTCAGACAGGGCACTCACCCCTCCACTTT.

This sequence joins TRBV29-1 and TRBJ2-7; 12 bases are shared with TRBD2. Germline trimming cut 2 bases from V and 5 bases from J; bases unmatched to any gene: 4. The CDR3 runs 14 residues. Germline CDR1 and CDR2: SQVTM and ANQGSEA. The CDR3 region is CSVETSGRRDEQYF. The CDR3 coding sequence is TGCAGCGTTGAAACTAGCGGGAGGCGGGACGAGCAGTACTTC.

V gene TRBV27 combines with J gene TRBJ1-5; possible D gene TRBD1, 5 bases. Trimming took 3 bases from V and 0 from J, leaving 9 bases between them. The CDR3 sequence is 15 residues long. Per the germline V gene, CDR1 is MNHEY and CDR2 is SMNVEV (reference sequence). The CDR3: CASSLGGDSNQPQHF. The CDR3 region has the DNA TGTGCCAGCAGTTTGGGAGGGGATAGCAATCAGCCCCAGCATTTT.

The chain links TRBV11-3 to TRBJ1-5; TRBD1 matches 10 bases. Germline V gene lookup returns CDR1 SGHNT and CDR2 YENEEA. CDR3 length equals 18 residues. V was pared by 3 bases and J by 5 bases, with 13 bases of the junction left unmatched. The CDR3 region has the DNA TGTGCCAGCAGCTTCATAGGGACAGGGGCCGCATTTTATCAGCCCCAGCATTTT. Translation: CASSFIGTGAAFYQPQHF. The full variable domain, in which reference TRBV11-3 and TRBJ1-5 provide the parts outside the CDR3, is EAGVVQSPRYKIIEKKQPVAFWCNPISGHNTLYWYLQNLGQGPELLIRYENEEAVDDSQLPKDRFSAERLKGVDSTLKIQPAELGDSAVYLCASSFIGTGAAFYQPQHFGDGTRLSIL.

This clone was found a few times. The V and J genes are TRBV19 and TRBJ2-7; no reliable D call. The germline gives CDR1 LNHDA, CDR2 SQIVND (reference sequence). This CDR3 region has 15 residues. The V end lost 5 bases, the J end lost 1 base, and 15 bases lay between the germline ends. The DNA for the CDR3 is TGTGCCAGTAGTCGGTCCCCTCTCGGGTCCTACGAGCAGTACTTC. Protein: CASSRSPLGSYEQYF.

This chain uses TRBV19 with TRBJ1-5; D not certain. The CDR3 contains 14 residues. The V end was cut by 6 bases, the J end by 2 bases, with 11 bases between. The germline CDR1 and CDR2 sequences are LNHDA and SQIVND (reference sequence). Here the CDR3 reads CASRYTGGNQPQHF. As DNA, the CDR3 is TGTGCCAGTAGGTACACGGGAGGCAATCAGCCCCAGCATTTT.

The chain combines TRBV5-1 with TRBJ2-7; 12 bases map to TRBD1. The CDR3 extends over 14 amino acids. Germline V lookup: CDR1 SGHRS, CDR2 YFSETQ. Trimming took 4 bases from V and 4 from J; bases not matched to a gene: 3. CDR3 sequence: CASSTGQGAYEQYF. For the CDR3, the DNA is TGCGCCAGCAGCACGGGACAGGGGGCTTACGAGCAGTACTTC.

The table lists this clone with a count of one. The gene calls are TRBV18 and TRBJ1-5, with a weak D call TRBD1 (6 bases). Trimming left V 6 bases short and J 3 bases short, with 15 bases between. Looked up from germline, CDR1 is KGHSH and CDR2 is LQKENI. This CDR3 is 15 amino acids long. CDR3 DNA sequence: TGTGCCAGCTCCAAGAGGGGGGGGAACAATCAGCCCCAGCATTTT. As protein: CASSKRGGNNQPQHF.

This chain links TRBV3-1 (or the pseudogene TRBV3-2) with TRBJ2-5; D is unclear. This CDR3 spans 13 amino acids. From germline, CDR1 is LGHDT and CDR2 YNNKEL (reference sequence). V lost 7 bases and J 3 bases, leaving 12 bases between the germline ends. The CDR3 spells CASTSSWEETQYF. CDR3 coding DNA: TGTGCCAGCACCAGTTCCTGGGAAGAGACCCAGTACTTC.

The chain combines TRBV29-1 with TRBJ1-1; D not resolved. Looked up from germline, CDR1 is SQVTM and CDR2 is ANQGSEA. The CDR3 covers 13 residues. Trimming removed 1 base at V and 5 bases at J, with 11 bases between. CDR3 in amino acids: CSVEAQDGTEAFF. The CDR3 DNA reads TGCAGCGTTGAAGCTCAGGATGGAACTGAAGCTTTCTTT.

The chain uses TRBV7-9 and TRBJ2-5; 9 positions match TRBD1. V lost 4 bases and J lost 5; bases outside the gene matches: 11. There are 16 residues in the CDR3. Germline CDR1 and CDR2: SEHNR and FQNEAQ (reference sequence). CDR3 sequence: CASSYPLTGGAETQYF. CDR3 DNA sequence: TGTGCCAGCAGCTACCCGCTCACAGGGGGCGCGGAGACCCAGTACTTC.

The chain has TRBV30 and TRBJ2-7; 9 nucleotides match TRBD1. V lost 3 bases, J lost 5 bases, and 5 bases stayed unmatched. Per the germline V gene, CDR1 is GTSNPN and CDR2 is SVGIG (reference sequence). CDR3 size: 13 residues. The CDR3 spells CAWSLDRGNEQYF. The DNA for the CDR3 is TGTGCCTGGAGCCTGGACAGGGGTAACGAGCAGTACTTC. Drawing the rest from reference TRBV30 and TRBJ2-7, the complete variable domain is SQTIHQWPATLVQPVGSPLSLECTVEGTSNPNLYWYRQAAGRGLQLLFYSVGIGQISSEVPQNLSASRPQDRQFILSSKKLLLSDSGFYLCAWSLDRGNEQYFGPGTRLTVT.

The chain recombines TRBV12-3 or TRBV12-4 with TRBJ1-2; D perhaps matches TRBD1 (6 bases). This CDR3 comprises 12 residues. Trimming took off 4 bases at V and 9 bases at J, with 12 bases between the two ends. CDR3 residues: CASSSGQRSYTF. The CDR3 coding sequence is TGTGCCAGCAGTTCTGGACAGAGAAGCTACACCTTC.

This chain links TRBV29-1 with TRBJ2-7, with D possibly being TRBD1 (6 bases). V was trimmed by 0 bases and J by 3 bases, leaving 12 bases between them. Germline CDR1 is SQVTM and CDR2 is ANQGSEA. The CDR3 is 14 residues long. The CDR3: CSVEDTGTRYEQYF. In nucleotides, the CDR3 is TGCAGCGTTGAAGATACCGGGACACGCTACGAGCAGTACTTC.

Notes on this clone: This specimen includes other DNA sequences encoding the same CDR3. The chain links TRBV11-2 to TRBJ2-7, with 12 bases identical to TRBD2. Unmatched junction bases numbered 5, after V lost 1 base and J lost 7 bases. Looked up from germline, CDR1 is SGHAT and CDR2 is FQNNGV. This CDR3 is 15 amino acids long. As DNA, the CDR3 is TGTGCCAGCAGCTTAGGGCTAGCGGGAGGGCGAGAGCAGTACTTC. It specifies CASSLGLAGGREQYF.

The gene calls are TRBV3-1 (or the pseudogene TRBV3-2) and TRBJ2-5; D remains ambiguous. Germline CDR1 is LGHDT and CDR2 is YNNKEL (reference sequence). Trimming shortened V by 0 bases and J by 3 bases, and 11 bases separated the two germline ends. The CDR3 sequence is 15 residues long. CDR3 bases: TGTGCCAGCAGCCAAGATACGGGCTGGGAAGAGACCCAGTACTTC. This translates into CASSQDTGWEETQYF.

This clone was recorded only once. The chain carries TRBV7-9 and TRBJ1-5; unclear D gene. Germline V lookup: CDR1 SEHNR, CDR2 FQNEAQ (reference sequence). The V end was cut by 5 bases, the J end by 1 base, with 9 bases between. CDR3 size: 14 residues. Here the CDR3 DNA reads TGTGCCAGCAGCCTAGGGTTCAGCAATCAGCCCCAGCATTTT. Residues: CASSLGFSNQPQHF.

The rearrangement links TRBV5-4 to TRBJ2-3; D gene ambiguous. The CDR3 consists of 13 residues. V lost 1 base, J lost 2 bases, and 5 bases lay in between. Germline values: CDR1 SGHNT, CDR2 YYREEE (reference sequence). CDR3 nucleotides: TGTGCCAGCAGCTTGCCACTCACAGATACGCAGTATTTT. Amino acids: CASSLPLTDTQYF.

The chain joins TRBV5-4 to TRBJ2-5; D unresolved. CDR3 length equals 13 residues. Looked up from germline, CDR1 is SGHNT and CDR2 is YYREEE (reference sequence). With 2 bases removed from V and 1 base from J, the gap between germline ends came to 6 bases. The CDR3 coding sequence is TGTGCCAGCAGCTTTTACGCCCAAGAGACCCAGTACTTC. This encodes CASSFYAQETQYF. Drawing the rest from reference TRBV5-4 and TRBJ2-5, the complete variable domain is ETGVTQSPTHLIKTRGQQVTLRCSSQSGHNTVSWYQQALGQGPQFIFQYYREEENGRGNFPPRFSGLQFPNYSSELNVNALELDDSALYLCASSFYAQETQYFGPGTRLLVL.